This entry features one T cell receptor (beta chain) sequence. Its cognate antigen is unknown. The source of the sample is a study of OX40 agonist ivuxolimab in advanced cancers. Study-wide results and limits: Among some nonresponders, normalized T-cell clonal expansion was also low.

The CDR3 contains 14 residues. V lost 3 bases and J 0 bases, leaving 7 bases between the germline ends. CDR1 and CDR2 (germline): SGHAT, FQNNGV. The repertoire was sequenced with immunoSEQ multiplex PCR; TCRdb's copy has only in-frame clones and lacks some. The sample yields tens of thousands of clones, about 92% seen once. The specimen was CD4+ or CD8+ T cells sorted from blood, collected in a trial of the OX40 agonist ivuxolimab. The chain couples TRBV11-2 to TRBJ2-3; D call uncertain. The sequence came from an adult with an advanced solid tumor such as melanoma, head and neck, liver or kidney cancer. The CDR3 spells CASSFAASTDTQYF. The CDR3 DNA follows: TGTGCCAGCAGCTTTGCGGCTAGCACAGATACGCAGTATTTT.